This note documents a single T cell receptor (beta chain) sequence. Method: immunoSEQ multiplex PCR; TCRdb's copy keeps in-frame clones and lacks some. The sample has tens of thousands of clones, 80% to 95% seen once. This sample is part of a study of technical replicates of blood from a few donors. The V gene's germline CDR1 is LGHNA and CDR2 YNFKEQ. This CDR3 has 15 amino acids. Trimming removed 0 bases at V and 5 bases at J, with 11 bases between. The receptor comes from a human donor in good health. Sequencing input: T cells isolated from PBMCs. V gene TRBV4-2 combines with J gene TRBJ2-1; possibly TRBD2 for D (6 bases). CDR3 sequence (DNA): TGTGCCAGCAGCCAAGAAGGAGGGTTTAACAATGAGCAGTTCTTC. Translated: CASSQEGGFNNEQFF.